This T cell receptor (beta chain) comes out of a study of CD8 T cells in Susac syndrome (dated by TCRdb to between 2018 and 2021). For context, the study as a whole: Repertoire sequencing was used to test whether CD8+ T cell activation and differentiation in Susac syndrome was antigen driven.

RNA was extracted using the RNeasy kit, and about 0.5 to 1 microgram was reverse transcribed with random hexamers. The immunoSEQ multiplex PCR assay, which covers 54 Vbeta and 13 Jbeta segments, was used to amplify TCR beta CDR3 regions. To correct PCR amplification bias, a synthetic template baseline was used for both primer optimization and computational correction. The original pipeline was this. Only productive sequences were kept, with reads annotated to V, D and J genes according to IMGT and analyzed in immunoSEQ Analyzer. To calculate clonality, Shannon entropy was normalized by log2 of the number of productive unique sequences and then subtracted from one. Public and private clones were assessed among the 100 most prevalent clones of each patient and control. Susac-specific clones were defined as absent from healthy and MS cohorts, roughly 1,100 published viral clones and other ImmuneACCESS disease sequences. The public reads were reanalyzed by TCRdb: fastp trimming at Q25, MiXCR alignment, in-frame beta chains only. Rows with one shared CDR3 protein collapse into an entry with the most common genes and DNA. These V and J calls are TCRdb output, not the study's own analysis. This sample holds approximately 160,000 distinct CDR3 sequences; just under 95% were observed only once. The ten largest clones add up to more than 0.13% of the sample.

General conclusions and limits of the study: The number of individuals in the TCR sequencing and HLA analysis was recognized as being relatively small.

This clonotype was found a few times. Its antigen remains undetermined. Base-call qualities are not available, and no considerably larger clone is one nucleotide away. High-throughput TCR beta sequencing profiled peripheral blood CD8+ and CD4+ T cells from healthy donors, Susac syndrome patients and multiple sclerosis patients. Healthy donors were age- and sex-matched controls. Bulk CD8+ and CD4+ T cells were purified magnetically by negative isolation, whereas CD8+ TEMRA cells were enriched by FACS. Blood was drawn into EDTA tubes, processed within 24 hours, and PBMCs were isolated by density gradient centrifugation. PBMCs intended for TCR sequencing were frozen in liquid nitrogen and were later thawed in a 37 degrees C water bath. A purity of at least 90% was achieved for sorted or isolated CD4+, CD8+ and CD8+ TEMRA cells. The CDR3 sequence holds 14 residues, the cysteine and phenylalanine included. The kept DNA is CDR3 alone, 42 bases in frame from the first base. CDR1 and CDR2, looked up from the germline V gene, are LGHNA and YNFKEQ. The junction carries 14 bases between V and J, which are trimmed by 3 bases and 8 bases respectively.

Recombination linked TRBV4-2 to TRBJ2-4, with TRBD2 as a weak D call on 5 bases. This clonotype was sampled from a human donor in good health. The sample taken for sequencing was CD4+ T cells from PBMCs. The DNA sequence reads TGTGCCAGCAGCCAGGGCTCTGGAGGCGACATTCAGTACTTC. This gives the protein CASSQGSGGDIQYF.